Presented here are 29 T cell receptor beta chains from one specimen sequenced in a study of blood T cell repertoires in COVID-19. Sequenced by immunoSEQ multiplex PCR; TCRdb stores in-frame clones only, minus some. The table shows about 49,000 clones, with around 83% occurring only once. The sequencing sample was made of peripheral blood. The receptors derive from a man in his forties with active COVID-19.

This chain connects TRBV3-1 (or the pseudogene TRBV3-2) to TRBJ1-2; the match to TRBD1 covers 9 bases. Trimming took 4 bases from V and 7 from J; bases not matched to a gene: 7. CDR3 length equals 14 residues. Germline CDR1 LGHDT, CDR2 YNNKEL (reference sequence). CDR3 sequence: CASSPTGGAGGYTF. CDR3 DNA sequence: TGTGCCAGCAGCCCCACAGGGGGCGCCGGTGGCTACACCTTC.

This sequence joins TRBV7-9 and TRBJ2-1; 12 bases fit TRBD2. Trimming removed 3 bases from V and 6 bases from J; junction bases left unmatched: 0. Germline values: CDR1 SEHNR, CDR2 FQNEAQ (reference sequence). The CDR3 sequence is 14 residues long. Here the CDR3 reads CASSLTSGSNEQFF. CDR3 nucleotide sequence: TGTGCCAGCAGCTTGACTAGCGGGAGCAATGAGCAGTTCTTC.

The chain is built from TRBV7-9 and TRBJ2-1; a weak D match, TRBD2 (5 bases). V lost 4 bases and J 8 bases, leaving 9 bases between the germline ends. The germline CDR1 and CDR2 sequences are SEHNR and FQNEAQ (reference sequence). The CDR3 has 12 residues. The CDR3 DNA reads TGTGCCAGCAGCTCCGGGGTGGATGAGCAGTTCTTC. Protein: CASSSGVDEQFF.

The rearrangement links TRBV11-3 to TRBJ2-5, with 10 bases aligning to TRBD2. CDR1 and CDR2 from the germline V gene are SGHNT and YENEEA. The CDR3 is 17 amino acids. The trim removed 5 bases at V and 3 bases at J, leaving 12 bases unmatched. The DNA for the CDR3 is TGTGCCAGCAGCCGAGGGACTAGCGTAGGTCAGGAAGAGACCCAGTACTTC. This translates into CASSRGTSVGQEETQYF.

The rearrangement links TRBV15 to TRBJ2-2; TRBD2 agrees at 9 bases. Germline CDR1 and CDR2: LNHNV and YYDKDF (reference sequence). The CDR3 consists of 18 residues. The trim removed 1 base at V and 7 bases at J, leaving 13 bases unmatched. This CDR3 reads CATSRGPSLAGANGELFF. CDR3 bases: TGTGCCACCAGCAGAGGACCGAGTTTAGCGGGAGCTAACGGGGAGCTGTTTTTT. Full variable domain (outside the CDR3, taken from reference TRBV15 and TRBJ2-2): DAMVIQNPRYQVTQFGKPVTLSCSQTLNHNVMYWYQQKSSQAPKLLFHYYDKDFNNEADTPDNFQSRRPNTSFCFLDIRSPGLGDTAMYLCATSRGPSLAGANGELFFGEGSRLTVL.

This chain connects TRBV7-6 to TRBJ2-1; 10 bases match TRBD2. CDR1 and CDR2 from the germline V gene are SGHVS and FNYEAQ. The junction had 13 bases not matched to a gene; V was cut back by 4 bases and J by 7 bases. The CDR3 has 17 residues. CDR3 sequence (DNA): TGTGCCAGCAGCTCGTCTAATCCTAGCGGGGGATTGAATGAGCAGTTCTTC. Its protein is CASSSSNPSGGLNEQFF.

The rearrangement links TRBV7-9 to TRBJ1-5, with D possibly TRBD1 on 5 matching bases. Germline CDR1 reads SEHNR; CDR2 reads FQNEAQ (reference sequence). The CDR3 covers 14 residues. Trimming took 1 base from V and 4 from J, leaving 8 bases between them. The CDR3 sequence is CASSLGAGNQPQHF. The CDR3 DNA reads TGTGCCAGCAGCTTAGGTGCAGGGAATCAGCCCCAGCATTTT.

This sequence joins TRBV7-8 and TRBJ1-1, with D tentatively TRBD1 (5 bases). V was cut by 0 bases and J by 1 base, with 12 bases left in between. CDR3 size: 16 residues. Germline V gene sequence: CDR1 SGHVS, CDR2 FQNEAQ. This chain's CDR3 is CASSLAGGARNTEAFF. DNA of the CDR3: TGTGCCAGCAGCTTAGCGGGAGGGGCTCGGAACACTGAAGCTTTCTTT.

V usage is TRBV25-1 and J usage is TRBJ1-4; 11 bases are shared with TRBD1. Germline CDR1 and CDR2: MGHDK and SYGVNS. Unmatched junction bases numbered 2, after V lost 8 bases and J lost 6 bases. This CDR3 contains 13 residues. The CDR3: CASGQGAHEKLFF. The CDR3 coding sequence is TGTGCCAGCGGACAGGGGGCCCATGAAAAACTGTTTTTT. Full variable domain (rest looked up from reference TRBV25-1 and TRBJ1-4): EADIYQTPRYLVIGTGKKITLECSQTMGHDKMYWYQQDPGMELHLIHYSYGVNSTEKGDLSSESTVSRIRTEHFPLTLESARPSHTSQYLCASGQGAHEKLFFGSGTQLSVL.

This clone was counted once. The J gene is TRBJ2-7, the V gene TRBV9; possibly TRBD2 for D (6 bases). Trimming left V 1 base short and J 3 bases short, with 14 bases between. The CDR3 spans 15 residues. Germline V gives CDR1 SGDLS, CDR2 YYNGEE. This CDR3 reads CASSVSASAIYEQYF. The CDR3 DNA sequence: TGTGCCAGCAGCGTATCGGCTAGCGCGATCTACGAGCAGTACTTC. Drawing the rest from reference TRBV9 and TRBJ2-7, the complete variable domain is DSGVTQTPKHLITATGQRVTLRCSPRSGDLSVYWYQQSLDQGLQFLIQYYNGEERAKGNILERFSAQQFPDLHSELNLSSLELGDSALYFCASSVSASAIYEQYFGPGTRLTVT.

The chain is built from TRBV6-5 and TRBJ2-3; D is perhaps TRBD2 (5 bases). V was cut by 7 bases and J by 2 bases, with 13 bases left in between. The V gene's germline CDR1 is MNHEY and CDR2 SVGAGI. This CDR3 has 14 residues. The chain's CDR3 is CASKERPLTDTQYF. As DNA, the CDR3 is TGTGCCAGCAAGGAGCGGCCTCTCACAGATACGCAGTATTTT.

Judged by abundance, this clone is medium-sized. The J gene is TRBJ1-2, the V gene TRBV27; 9 positions agree with TRBD1. Germline assignment: CDR1 MNHEY and CDR2 SMNVEV (reference sequence). The CDR3 has 14 amino acids. With V trimmed by 2 bases and J by 8 bases, 6 bases remained unmatched. The CDR3 loop reads CASSLIQGARGYTF. CDR3 coding DNA: TGTGCCAGCAGTTTAATACAGGGGGCTCGGGGCTACACCTTC.

The chain combines TRBV5-1 with TRBJ2-2; TRBD2 matches at 7 bases. Germline CDR1 SGHRS, CDR2 YFSETQ. The CDR3 runs 16 residues. Trimming took 0 bases from V and 2 from J; bases not matched to a gene: 4. CDR3 region: CASSLAPSGNTGELFF. In DNA, the CDR3 is TGCGCCAGCAGCTTGGCCCCTAGCGGTAACACCGGGGAGCTGTTTTTT.

The chain carries TRBV7-6 and TRBJ2-7; 7 bases are a match to TRBD1. Losses at the gene ends were 5 bases for V and 2 bases for J; bases not matched to a gene: 12. The CDR3 sequence is 16 residues long. Germline V lookup: CDR1 SGHVS, CDR2 FNYEAQ. CDR3: CASSILGQASTYEQYF. DNA of the CDR3: TGTGCCAGCAGCATACTCGGACAGGCCTCGACCTACGAGCAGTACTTC.

This chain connects TRBV10-3 to TRBJ1-4, with 9 nucleotides matching TRBD1. CDR1 and CDR2 (germline): ENHRY, SYGVKD. The CDR3 contains 16 residues. V gave up 5 bases and J gave up 6 bases; unmatched junction bases: 10. CDR3: CAISPTPGQGDEKLFF. CDR3 in DNA: TGTGCCATCAGTCCTACTCCGGGACAGGGTGATGAAAAACTGTTTTTT.

This chain links TRBV12-3 or TRBV12-4 with TRBJ2-1; a possible D gene is TRBD1 (6 bases). The CDR3 extends over 13 amino acids. Trimming stripped 6 bases from V and 2 bases from J, with 8 bases between. CDR3 protein: CASRDRAYNEQFF. CDR3 nucleotide sequence: TGTGCCAGCAGGGACAGAGCCTACAATGAGCAGTTCTTC.

The count of this clone is one. The V and J genes are TRBV27 and TRBJ2-7; 10 nucleotides match TRBD1. Germline CDR1 MNHEY, CDR2 SMNVEV (reference sequence). J lost 4 bases, V lost 8 bases, and 8 bases had no gene match. CDR3 size: 14 residues. The CDR3 DNA is TGTGCCAGCGGACCCGGACAGGGGGTTTACGAGCAGTACTTC. This encodes CASGPGQGVYEQYF.

The rearrangement joins TRBV5-6 to TRBJ2-1; no reliable D call. Germline V gene data show CDR1 as SGHDT and CDR2 as YYEEEE. The length of the CDR3 is 11 residues. Trimming stripped 5 bases from V and 9 bases from J, with 9 bases between. The CDR3 bases are TGTGCCAGCAGGTTTAACTCTGAGCAGTTCTTC. Protein sequence: CASRFNSEQFF.

This rearrangement joins TRBV18 to TRBJ2-3, with D tentatively TRBD1 (6 bases). This CDR3 has 15 residues. Trimming stripped 4 bases from V and 0 bases from J, with 11 bases between. Germline V gene sequence: CDR1 KGHSH, CDR2 LQKENI. In DNA form, the CDR3 reads TGTGCCAGCTCACGAGTGGGGGCTAGCACAGATACGCAGTATTTT. This translates into CASSRVGASTDTQYF.

The V and J genes are TRBV30 and TRBJ2-3; the match to TRBD2 covers 10 bases. The CDR3 length is 18 residues. Germline V gene sequence: CDR1 GTSNPN, CDR2 SVGIG (reference sequence). The V segment lost 0 bases and the J segment 4 bases; nucleotides outside the gene matches: 13. CDR3 nucleotides: TGTGCCTGGAGTGTATGGGCTTCTAGCGGGAGATCGGCAGATACGCAGTATTTT. This sequence encodes CAWSVWASSGRSADTQYF. Variable domain in full (rest from reference TRBV30 and TRBJ2-3): SQTIHQWPATLVQPVGSPLSLECTVEGTSNPNLYWYRQAAGRGLQLLFYSVGIGQISSEVPQNLSASRPQDRQFILSSKKLLLSDSGFYLCAWSVWASSGRSADTQYFGPGTRLTVL.

The rearrangement links TRBV6-4 to TRBJ1-3, with D unclear. The CDR3 covers 15 residues. Germline V CDR1 and CDR2: MRHNA, SNTAGT. The germline V and J ends were trimmed by 2 bases and 3 bases, with 11 bases remaining between them. CDR3 amino acids: CASSDEGAVGNTIYF. The CDR3 DNA reads as TGTGCCAGCAGTGACGAGGGAGCGGTTGGAAACACCATATATTTT.

This clone has just a few counts. The rearrangement uses TRBV12-3 or TRBV12-4 and TRBJ1-5, with D perhaps TRBD1 (5 bases). The CDR3 is made up of 13 amino acids. Between the trimmed V and J ends, which lost 6 bases and 2 bases, there was a span of 8 bases. CDR3 sequence (DNA): TGTGCCAGCAGGGACACAGGCAATCAGCCCCAGCATTTT. It is translated as CASRDTGNQPQHF.

V gene TRBV28 combines with J gene TRBJ2-7, with 8 positions matching TRBD2. The CDR3 is made up of 18 amino acids. With 2 bases clipped from V and 0 bases from J, the junction kept 12 bases outside the gene matches. The germline CDR1 and CDR2 sequences are MDHEN and SYDVKM. The CDR3 spells CASSLELAGSSSSYEQYF. The CDR3 DNA follows: TGTGCCAGCAGTTTAGAGCTAGCGGGTTCCTCAAGCTCCTACGAGCAGTACTTC.

The V and J genes are TRBV4-2 and TRBJ2-5; tentative D call: TRBD2 (6 bases). This CDR3 has 18 residues. In germline, CDR1 is LGHNA, CDR2 YNFKEQ. V dropped 0 bases and J dropped 2 bases, with 19 bases sitting between them. CDR3 sequence reads: CASSQDLLGGGLQETQYF. The CDR3 DNA follows: TGTGCCAGCAGCCAAGATCTCCTCGGAGGAGGGCTACAAGAGACCCAGTACTTC.

This sequence joins TRBV5-1 and TRBJ2-1; TRBD2 is a possible D gene (6 bases). The CDR3 contains 13 residues. Germline CDR1 is SGHRS and CDR2 is YFSETQ. The germline V and J ends were trimmed by 5 bases and 5 bases, with 11 bases remaining between them. CDR3 amino acids: CASSQGGNNEQFF. The CDR3 region has the DNA TGCGCCAGCAGTCAAGGCGGGAACAATGAGCAGTTCTTC.

The rearrangement uses TRBV19 and TRBJ2-1; TRBD2 aligns across 13 bases. The CDR3 loop spans 15 amino acids. Germline values: CDR1 LNHDA, CDR2 SQIVND (reference sequence). J gave up 10 bases and V 5 bases, and 8 bases lay outside the gene matches. The CDR3 coding sequence is TGTGCCAGTAGTCCTTTACTAGCGGGAGGGGGGGAGCAGTTCTTC. Translated: CASSPLLAGGGEQFF.

This clone was seen a handful of times. This sequence joins TRBV29-1 and TRBJ1-1, with D unclear. The CDR3 has 11 residues. Germline CDR1 SQVTM, CDR2 ANQGSEA. Trimming took 5 bases from V and 0 from J, leaving 4 bases between them. This chain's CDR3 is CSVQMNTEAFF. CDR3 DNA sequence: TGCAGCGTTCAAATGAACACTGAAGCTTTCTTT.

The chain recombines TRBV6-6 with TRBJ1-1; D unresolved. The CDR3 sequence is 13 residues long. Trimming cost V 6 bases and J 1 base, with 9 bases left between them. Germline V gene data show CDR1 as MNHNY and CDR2 as SVGAGI (reference sequence). CDR3 in amino acids: CASSVSGNTEAFF. The CDR3 nucleotides are TGTGCCAGCAGCGTGTCCGGGAACACTGAAGCTTTCTTT.

To note about this clone: The conserved phenylalanine or tryptophan normally closing the CDR3 is absent here, so this likely arose from a read error. The limits of the CDR3 on the DNA are not certain, so only TCRdb's listed CDR3 is given. The V call is TRBV7-9, the J call TRBJ1-1; the table's D call TRBD1 went unverified against the DNA. Inclusive of both ends, the CDR3 amounts to 13 amino acids. Germline V gives CDR1 SEHNR, CDR2 FQNEAQ (reference sequence). The CDR3 sequence is CASSLGQGPLLPL.